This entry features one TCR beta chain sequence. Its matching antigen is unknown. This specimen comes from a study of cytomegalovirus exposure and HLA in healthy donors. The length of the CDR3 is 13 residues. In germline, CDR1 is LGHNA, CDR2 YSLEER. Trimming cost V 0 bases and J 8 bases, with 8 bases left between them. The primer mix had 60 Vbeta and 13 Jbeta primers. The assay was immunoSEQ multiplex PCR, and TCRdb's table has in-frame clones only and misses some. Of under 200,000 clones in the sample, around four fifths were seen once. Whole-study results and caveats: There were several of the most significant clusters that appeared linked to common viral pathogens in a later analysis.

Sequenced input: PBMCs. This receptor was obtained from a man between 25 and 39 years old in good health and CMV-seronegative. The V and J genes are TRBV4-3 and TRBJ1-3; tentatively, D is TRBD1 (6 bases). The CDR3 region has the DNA TGCGCCAGCAGCCAAGATCCAGGGGACACCATATATTTT. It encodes CASSQDPGDTIYF.